This TCR beta chain was retrieved from a study of vaccination effects on CD4 cells after COVID-19. The sample holds a few counts of this clone. Its matching antigen is unknown. Sequencing was performed with immunoSEQ multiplex PCR; in TCRdb, only in-frame clones are kept and a portion is missing. The profile shows some 19,000 clones, approximately 73% of them singletons. Findings and caveats of the study: Clones induced by infection and by vaccine showed marked clonal contraction late after vaccination.

ViraFEST expansion of antigen-specific CD4+ T cells with viral peptide pools preceded sequencing. Subsequent to 10 days of culture, CD4+ T cells were isolated. PCR showed that the person got SARS-CoV-2 infection at some point between March and December 2020. Germline V lookup: CDR1 SGHNT, CDR2 YYREEE (reference sequence). The CDR3 has 13 residues. The V gene lost 4 bases and the J gene lost 4 bases, with 11 bases spanning the gap. This specimen consisted of CD4+ T cells from PBMCs cultured with a peptide pool, obtained before COVID-19 vaccination. The TCR sequence derives from a human donor who had a prior SARS-CoV-2 infection. The chain couples TRBV5-4 to TRBJ1-2; D not resolved. As DNA, the CDR3 is TGTGCCAGCAGCGAGACCCAGCGCTATGGCTACACCTTC. Protein sequence: CASSETQRYGYTF.